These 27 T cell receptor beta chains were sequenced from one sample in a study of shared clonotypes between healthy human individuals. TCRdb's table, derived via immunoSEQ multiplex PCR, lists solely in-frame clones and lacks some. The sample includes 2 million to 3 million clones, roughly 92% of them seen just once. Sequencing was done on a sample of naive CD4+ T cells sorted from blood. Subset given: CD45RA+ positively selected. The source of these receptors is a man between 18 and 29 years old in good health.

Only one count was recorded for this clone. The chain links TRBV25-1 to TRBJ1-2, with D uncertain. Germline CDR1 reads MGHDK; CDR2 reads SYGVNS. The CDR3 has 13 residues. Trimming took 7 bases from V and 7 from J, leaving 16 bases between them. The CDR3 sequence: CASNLPDGLGYTF. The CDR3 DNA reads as TGTGCCAGCAATTTACCCGACGGGCTTGGCTACACCTTC.

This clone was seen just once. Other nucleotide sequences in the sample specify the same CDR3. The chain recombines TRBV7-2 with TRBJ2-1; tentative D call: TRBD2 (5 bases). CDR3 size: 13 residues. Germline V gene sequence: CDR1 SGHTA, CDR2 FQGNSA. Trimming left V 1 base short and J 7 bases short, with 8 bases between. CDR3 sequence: CASSLGSGNEQFF. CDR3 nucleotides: TGTGCCAGCAGCTTAGGGTCGGGGAATGAGCAGTTCTTC.

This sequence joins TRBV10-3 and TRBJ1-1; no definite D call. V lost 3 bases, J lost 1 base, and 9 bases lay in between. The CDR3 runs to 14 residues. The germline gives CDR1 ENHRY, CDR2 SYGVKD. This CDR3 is CAISDRSTNTEAFF. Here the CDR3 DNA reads TGTGCCATCAGTGATAGATCGACGAACACTGAAGCTTTCTTT.

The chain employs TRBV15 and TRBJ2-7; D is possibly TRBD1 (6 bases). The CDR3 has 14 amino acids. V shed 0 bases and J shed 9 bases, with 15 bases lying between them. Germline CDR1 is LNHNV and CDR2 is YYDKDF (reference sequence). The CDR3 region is CATSRDRTANRQYF. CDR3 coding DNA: TGTGCCACCAGCAGAGATCGGACAGCTAATAGGCAGTACTTC.

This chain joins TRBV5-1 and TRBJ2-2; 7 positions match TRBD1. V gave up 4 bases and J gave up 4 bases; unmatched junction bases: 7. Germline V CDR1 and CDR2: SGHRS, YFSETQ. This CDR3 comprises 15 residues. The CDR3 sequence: CASSIDRVVTGELFF. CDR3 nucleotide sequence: TGCGCCAGCAGCATTGACAGGGTGGTCACCGGGGAGCTGTTTTTT.

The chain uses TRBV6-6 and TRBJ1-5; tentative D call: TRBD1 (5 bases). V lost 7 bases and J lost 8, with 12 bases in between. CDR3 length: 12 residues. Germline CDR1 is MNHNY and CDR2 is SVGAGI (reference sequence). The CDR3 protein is CASKGPGEPQHF. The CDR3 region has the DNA TGTGCCAGCAAGGGGCCTGGGGAGCCCCAGCATTTT.

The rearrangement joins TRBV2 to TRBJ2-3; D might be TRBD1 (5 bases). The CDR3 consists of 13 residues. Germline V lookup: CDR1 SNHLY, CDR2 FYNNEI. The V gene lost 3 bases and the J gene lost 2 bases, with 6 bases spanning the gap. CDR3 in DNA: TGTGCCAGCAGTGACAGGGCCACAGATACGCAGTATTTT. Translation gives CASSDRATDTQYF. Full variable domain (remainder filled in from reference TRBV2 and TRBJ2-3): EPEVTQTPSHQVTQMGQEVILRCVPISNHLYFYWYRQILGQKVEFLVSFYNNEISEKSEIFDDQFSVERPDGSNFTLKIRSTKLEDSAMYFCASSDRATDTQYFGPGTRLTVL.

The CDR3 sequence is CASSPYDGRAYEQYF. In DNA form, the CDR3 reads TGTGCCAGCAGCCCATATGACGGCAGGGCCTACGAGCAGTACTTC. This sequence joins TRBV16 and TRBJ2-7; TRBD1 might be the D (5 bases). The CDR3 has 15 amino acids. V was cut by 4 bases and J by 2 bases, with 15 bases left in between. Per the germline V gene, CDR1 is KGHSY and CDR2 is FQNENV.

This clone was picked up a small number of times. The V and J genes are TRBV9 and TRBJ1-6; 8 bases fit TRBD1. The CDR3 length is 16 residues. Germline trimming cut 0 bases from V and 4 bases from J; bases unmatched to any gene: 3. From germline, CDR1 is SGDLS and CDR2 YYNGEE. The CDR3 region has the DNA TGTGCCAGCAGCGTAGGAGGGACAGGATATAATTCACCCCTCCACTTT. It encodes CASSVGGTGYNSPLHF.

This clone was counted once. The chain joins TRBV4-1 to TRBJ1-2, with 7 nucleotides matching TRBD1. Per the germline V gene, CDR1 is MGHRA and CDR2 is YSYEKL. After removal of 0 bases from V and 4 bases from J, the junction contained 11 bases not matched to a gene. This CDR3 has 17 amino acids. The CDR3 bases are TGCGCCAGCAGCCAAGAAGAGACAGGGCTCCTTGTCTATGGCTACACCTTC. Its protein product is CASSQEETGLLVYGYTF.

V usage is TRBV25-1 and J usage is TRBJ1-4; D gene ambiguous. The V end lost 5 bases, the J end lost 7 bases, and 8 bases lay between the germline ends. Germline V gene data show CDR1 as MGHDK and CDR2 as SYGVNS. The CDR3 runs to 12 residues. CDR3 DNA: TGTGCCAGCAGTAGTACAGTTGAAAAACTGTTTTTT. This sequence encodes CASSSTVEKLFF. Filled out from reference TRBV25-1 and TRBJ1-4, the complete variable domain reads EADIYQTPRYLVIGTGKKITLECSQTMGHDKMYWYQQDPGMELHLIHYSYGVNSTEKGDLSSESTVSRIRTEHFPLTLESARPSHTSQYLCASSSTVEKLFFGSGTQLSVL.

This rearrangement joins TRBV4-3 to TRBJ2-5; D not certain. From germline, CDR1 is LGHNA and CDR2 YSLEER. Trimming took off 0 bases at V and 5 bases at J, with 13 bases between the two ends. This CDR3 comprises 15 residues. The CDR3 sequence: CASSQDRSTVETQYF. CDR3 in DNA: TGCGCCAGCAGCCAAGATCGCTCGACGGTGGAGACCCAGTACTTC.

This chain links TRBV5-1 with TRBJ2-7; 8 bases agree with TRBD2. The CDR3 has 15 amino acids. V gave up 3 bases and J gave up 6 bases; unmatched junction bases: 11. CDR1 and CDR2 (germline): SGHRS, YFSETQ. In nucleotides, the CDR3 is TGCGCCAGCAGCTGGACAGCGGGAGAGGCTCTCGAGCAGTACTTC. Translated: CASSWTAGEALEQYF.

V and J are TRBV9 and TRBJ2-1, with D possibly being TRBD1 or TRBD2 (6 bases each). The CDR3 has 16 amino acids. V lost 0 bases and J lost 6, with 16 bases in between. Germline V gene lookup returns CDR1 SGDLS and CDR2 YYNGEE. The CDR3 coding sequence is TGTGCCAGCAGCGTAGGCCACAAGGGGGGTAGCAATGAGCAGTTCTTC. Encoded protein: CASSVGHKGGSNEQFF.

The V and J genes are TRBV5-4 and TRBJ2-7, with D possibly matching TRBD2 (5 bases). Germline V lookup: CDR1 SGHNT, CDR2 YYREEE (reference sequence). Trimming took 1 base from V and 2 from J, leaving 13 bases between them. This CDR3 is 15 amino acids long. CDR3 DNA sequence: TGTGCCAGCAGCTTGTCTGGACTCGCCCCCTACGAGCAGTACTTC. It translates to CASSLSGLAPYEQYF.

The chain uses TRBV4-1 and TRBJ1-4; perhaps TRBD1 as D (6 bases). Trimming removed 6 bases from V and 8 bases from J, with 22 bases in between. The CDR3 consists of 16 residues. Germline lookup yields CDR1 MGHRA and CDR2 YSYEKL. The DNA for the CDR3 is TGCGCCAGCAGTTTAAATAGCGGGACAAGGGTGGAAAAACTGTTTTTT. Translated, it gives CASSLNSGTRVEKLFF.

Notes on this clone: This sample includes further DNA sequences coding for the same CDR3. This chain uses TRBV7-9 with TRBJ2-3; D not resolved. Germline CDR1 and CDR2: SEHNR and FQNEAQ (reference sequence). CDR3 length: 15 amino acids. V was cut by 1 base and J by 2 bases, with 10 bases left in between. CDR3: CASSLGLGSTDTQYF. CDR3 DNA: TGTGCCAGCAGCTTAGGGCTGGGGTCCACAGATACGCAGTATTTT.

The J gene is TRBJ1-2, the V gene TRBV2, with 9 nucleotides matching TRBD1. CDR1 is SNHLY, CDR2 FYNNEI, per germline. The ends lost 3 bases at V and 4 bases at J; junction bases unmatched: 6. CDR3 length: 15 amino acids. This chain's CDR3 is CASSEGQGARYGYTF. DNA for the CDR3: TGTGCCAGCAGTGAGGGACAGGGAGCCCGCTATGGCTACACCTTC.

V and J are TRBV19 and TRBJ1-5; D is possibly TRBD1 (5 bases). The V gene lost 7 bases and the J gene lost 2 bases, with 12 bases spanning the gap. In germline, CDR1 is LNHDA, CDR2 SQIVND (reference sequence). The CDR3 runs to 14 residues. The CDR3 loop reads CASTRQGGNQPQHF. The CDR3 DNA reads TGTGCCAGTACGAGGCAGGGAGGCAATCAGCCCCAGCATTTT.

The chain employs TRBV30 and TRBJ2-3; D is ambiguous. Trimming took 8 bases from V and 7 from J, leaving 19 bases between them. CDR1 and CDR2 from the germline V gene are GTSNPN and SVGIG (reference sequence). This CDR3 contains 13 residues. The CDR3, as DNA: TGTGCCGGCGGTTGGGTCGGAGTTTATACGCAGTATTTT. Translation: CAGGWVGVYTQYF.

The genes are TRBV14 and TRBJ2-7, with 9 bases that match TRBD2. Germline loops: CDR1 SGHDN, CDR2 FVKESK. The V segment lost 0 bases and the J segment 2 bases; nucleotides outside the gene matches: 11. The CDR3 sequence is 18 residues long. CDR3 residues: CASSQDMWPAGGAYEQYF. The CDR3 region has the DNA TGTGCCAGCAGCCAAGATATGTGGCCGGCGGGAGGGGCCTACGAGCAGTACTTC.

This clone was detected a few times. CDR3 loop: CAVGELFF. The DNA of the CDR3 is TGTGCCGTGGGGGAACTGTTTTTT. The chain is built from TRBV6-5 and TRBJ1-4; D perhaps matches TRBD1 (5 bases). Germline assignment: CDR1 MNHEY and CDR2 SVGAGI. The ends were cut back, 11 bases at V and 12 bases at J, with 7 bases in the middle. CDR3 size: 8 residues.

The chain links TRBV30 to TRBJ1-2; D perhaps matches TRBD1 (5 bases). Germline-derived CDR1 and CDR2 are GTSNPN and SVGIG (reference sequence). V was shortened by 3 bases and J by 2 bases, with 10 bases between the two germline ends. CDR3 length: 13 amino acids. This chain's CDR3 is CAWRGEQNYGYTF. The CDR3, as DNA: TGTGCCTGGAGGGGGGAACAGAACTATGGCTACACCTTC. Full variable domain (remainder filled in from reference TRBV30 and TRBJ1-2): SQTIHQWPATLVQPVGSPLSLECTVEGTSNPNLYWYRQAAGRGLQLLFYSVGIGQISSEVPQNLSASRPQDRQFILSSKKLLLSDSGFYLCAWRGEQNYGYTFGSGTRLTVV.

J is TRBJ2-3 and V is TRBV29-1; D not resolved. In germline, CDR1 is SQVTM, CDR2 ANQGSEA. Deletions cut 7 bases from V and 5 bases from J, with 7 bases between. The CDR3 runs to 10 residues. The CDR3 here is CSGTQDTQYF. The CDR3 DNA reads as TGCAGCGGAACACAAGATACGCAGTATTTT.

For the CDR3, the DNA is TGTGCCAGCAGTTCCGCGGTCCAAGCGGTCCGGACCCAGTACTTC. This gives the protein CASSSAVQAVRTQYF. The rearrangement uses TRBV6-5 and TRBJ2-5; weak D call: TRBD2 (5 bases). CDR1 and CDR2 from the germline V gene are MNHEY and SVGAGI. V was shortened by 4 bases and J by 7 bases, with 19 bases between the two germline ends. The CDR3 is made up of 15 amino acids.

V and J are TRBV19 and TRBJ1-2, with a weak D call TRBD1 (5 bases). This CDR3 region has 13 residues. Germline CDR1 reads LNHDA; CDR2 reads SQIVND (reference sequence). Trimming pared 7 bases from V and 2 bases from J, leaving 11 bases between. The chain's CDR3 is CASTLRQNYGYTF. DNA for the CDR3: TGTGCCAGTACCCTCCGACAGAACTATGGCTACACCTTC.

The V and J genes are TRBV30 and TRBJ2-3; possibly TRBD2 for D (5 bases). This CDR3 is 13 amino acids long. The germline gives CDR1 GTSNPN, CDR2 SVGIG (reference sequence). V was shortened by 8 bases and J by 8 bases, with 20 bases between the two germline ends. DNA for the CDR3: TGTGCCAGAGGCCTACTAGGGATCGGTACGCAGTATTTT. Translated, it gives CARGLLGIGTQYF.